This TCR beta chain emerged from a study of memory CD8 T cells in hepatitis C reinfection. Looking at the study overall: A positive HCV RNA test after two negatives ≥60 days apart defined reinfection. Study findings and constraints: Conclusions on public clonotypes and secondary clearance were not definitive with four or five donors.

The time point was: late/post reinfection, 12 to 24 weeks after detection. No in vitro expansion preceded TCR sequencing of the sorted cells. Total naive CD8 T cells were sorted as viable CD3+ CD8+ CD45RO- cells from a couple of donors. Concerning this clone itself: Its antigen remains unknown.

CDR1 is SEHNR, CDR2 FQNEAQ, per germline (reference sequence). This CDR3 has 16 residues. V was clipped by 4 bases and J by 13 bases; unmatched bases: 14. The assay was immunoSEQ multiplex PCR, and TCRdb's table has in-frame clones only and misses some. The sample includes 46,000 or so clones, roughly nine tenths seen only once; the top ten take 0.72%. This TCR derives from a man younger than 30 with hepatitis C virus infection. The chain has TRBV7-9 and TRBJ2-1; TRBD2 aligns across 12 bases. The sample was naive CD8+ T cells sorted from blood. CDR3 bases: TGTGCCAGCAGCTCCCTAACCGCTAGCGGGAGGGAGGAACAGTTCTTC. The encoded protein is CASSSLTASGREEQFF.